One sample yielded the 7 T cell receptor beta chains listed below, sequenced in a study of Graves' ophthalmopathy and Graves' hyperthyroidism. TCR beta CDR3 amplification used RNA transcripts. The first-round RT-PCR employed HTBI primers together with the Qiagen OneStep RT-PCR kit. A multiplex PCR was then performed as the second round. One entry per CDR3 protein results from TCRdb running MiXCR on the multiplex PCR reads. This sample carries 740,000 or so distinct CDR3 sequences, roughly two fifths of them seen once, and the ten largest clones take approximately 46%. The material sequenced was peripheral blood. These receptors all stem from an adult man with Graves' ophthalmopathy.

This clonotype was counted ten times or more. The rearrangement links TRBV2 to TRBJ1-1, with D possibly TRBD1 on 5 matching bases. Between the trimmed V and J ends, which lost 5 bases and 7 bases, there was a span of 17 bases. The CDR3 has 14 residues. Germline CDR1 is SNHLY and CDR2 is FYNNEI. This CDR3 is CASSHGRDRNEAFF. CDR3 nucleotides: TGTGCCAGCAGTCATGGCCGGGACCGCAATGAAGCTTTCTTT.

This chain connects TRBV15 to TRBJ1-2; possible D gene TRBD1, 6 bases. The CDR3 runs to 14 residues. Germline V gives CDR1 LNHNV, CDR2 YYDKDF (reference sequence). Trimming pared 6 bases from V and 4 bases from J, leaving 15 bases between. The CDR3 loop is CATREGGSAYGYTF. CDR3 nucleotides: TGTGCCACCAGGGAGGGGGGGTCCGCCTATGGCTACACCTTC.

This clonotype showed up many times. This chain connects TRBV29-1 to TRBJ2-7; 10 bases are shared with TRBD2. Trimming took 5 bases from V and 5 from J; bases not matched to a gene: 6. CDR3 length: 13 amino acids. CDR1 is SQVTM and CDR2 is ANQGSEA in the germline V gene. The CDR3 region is CSVSASGRDEQYF. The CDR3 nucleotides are TGCAGCGTTTCAGCTAGCGGGAGAGACGAGCAGTACTTC.

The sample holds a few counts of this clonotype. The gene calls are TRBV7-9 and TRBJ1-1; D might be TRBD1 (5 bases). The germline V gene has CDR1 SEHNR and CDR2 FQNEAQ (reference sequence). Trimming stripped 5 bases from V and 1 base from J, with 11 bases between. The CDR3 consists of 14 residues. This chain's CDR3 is CASSPLRGNTEAFF. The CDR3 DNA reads TGTGCCAGCAGCCCCCTGAGGGGGAACACTGAAGCTTTCTTT.

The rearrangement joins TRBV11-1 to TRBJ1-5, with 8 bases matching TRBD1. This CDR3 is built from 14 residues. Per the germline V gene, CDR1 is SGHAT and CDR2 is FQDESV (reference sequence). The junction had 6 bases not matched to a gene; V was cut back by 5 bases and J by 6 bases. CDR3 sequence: CASSLDRVGQPQHF. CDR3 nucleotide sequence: TGTGCCAGCAGCCTGGACAGGGTGGGTCAGCCCCAGCATTTT.

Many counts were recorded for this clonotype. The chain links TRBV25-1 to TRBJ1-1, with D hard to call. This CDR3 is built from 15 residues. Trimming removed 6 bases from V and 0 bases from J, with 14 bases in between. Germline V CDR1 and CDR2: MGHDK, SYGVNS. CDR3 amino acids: CASRTVGKLNTEAFF. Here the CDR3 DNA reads TGTGCCAGCAGGACGGTCGGAAAATTGAACACTGAAGCTTTCTTT. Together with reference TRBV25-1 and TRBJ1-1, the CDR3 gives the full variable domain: EADIYQTPRYLVIGTGKKITLECSQTMGHDKMYWYQQDPGMELHLIHYSYGVNSTEKGDLSSESTVSRIRTEHFPLTLESARPSHTSQYLCASRTVGKLNTEAFFGQGTRLTVV.

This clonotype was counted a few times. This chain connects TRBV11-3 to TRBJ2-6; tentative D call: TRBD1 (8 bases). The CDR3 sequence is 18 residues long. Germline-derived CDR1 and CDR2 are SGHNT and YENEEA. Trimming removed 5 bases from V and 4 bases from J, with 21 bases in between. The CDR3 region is CASSIGGQGLTGANVLTF. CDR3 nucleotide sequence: TGTGCCAGCAGCATAGGAGGACAGGGACTAACCGGGGCCAACGTCCTGACTTTC.